This T cell receptor beta chain was profiled in a study of blood T cell repertoires in COVID-19. Whole-study context: The United States, Italy and Spain provided the acute and convalescent COVID-19 samples. Sources were T cells, B-cell-depleted T cells, or PBMCs; the material itself was cDNA or gDNA.

Under the authors' procedure: Estimates of nucleated cell counts were drawn from the amplification of reference gene primers. Clones were sequenced by immunoSEQ multiplex PCR, and TCRdb holds only the in-frame ones, with some missing. That table furnishes V, J and clone size, whereas the DNA furnished D and trimming. Among hundreds of thousands of clones listed, more than 85% were seen once. Trimming cost V 0 bases and J 2 bases; bases outside gene matches: 12. This CDR3 has 18 amino acids. This clone occurred once. The rearrangement links TRBV5-3 to TRBJ1-2, with 8 positions matching TRBD1. TRBV5-3 is annotated as an ORF whose role is uncertain. Source material: peripheral blood. This TCR was recovered from a man in his sixties with acute or convalescent COVID-19. CDR3 bases: TGTGCCAGAAGCTTGGACGAGTCCCGGGACAGGCCGAACTATGGCTACACCTTC. Protein sequence: CARSLDESRDRPNYGYTF.